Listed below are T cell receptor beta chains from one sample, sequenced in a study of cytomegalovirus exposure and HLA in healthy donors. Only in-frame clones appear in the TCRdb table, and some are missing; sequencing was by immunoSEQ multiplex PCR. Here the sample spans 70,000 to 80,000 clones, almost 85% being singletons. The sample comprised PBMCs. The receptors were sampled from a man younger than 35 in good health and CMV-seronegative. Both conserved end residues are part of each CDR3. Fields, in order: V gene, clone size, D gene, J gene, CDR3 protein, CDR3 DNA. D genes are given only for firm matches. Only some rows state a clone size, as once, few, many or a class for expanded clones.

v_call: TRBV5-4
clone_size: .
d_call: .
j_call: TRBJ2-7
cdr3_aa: CASSAGLMSSYEQYF
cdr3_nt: TGTGCCAGCAGCGCCGGACTCATGAGCTCCTACGAGCAGTACTTC

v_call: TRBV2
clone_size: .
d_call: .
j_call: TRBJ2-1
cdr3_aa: CASRRPGDEQFF
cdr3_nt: TGTGCCAGCCGACGACCCGGAGATGAGCAGTTCTTC

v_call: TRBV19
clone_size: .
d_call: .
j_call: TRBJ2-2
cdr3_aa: CASSTLQGTGELFF
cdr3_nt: TGTGCCAGTAGTACCTTACAGGGCACCGGGGAGCTGTTTTTT

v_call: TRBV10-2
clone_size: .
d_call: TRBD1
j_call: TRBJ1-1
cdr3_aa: CASSESHRGYSVSEAFF
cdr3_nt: TGCGCCAGCAGTGAGTCTCACAGGGGGTATAGTGTCTCTGAAGCTTTCTTT

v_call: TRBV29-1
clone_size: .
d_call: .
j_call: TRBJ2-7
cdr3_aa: CSVMASPNREQYF
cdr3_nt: TGCAGCGTTATGGCTAGTCCGAATCGGGAGCAGTACTTC

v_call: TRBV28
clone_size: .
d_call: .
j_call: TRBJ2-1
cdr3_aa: CASSHSGVDEQFF
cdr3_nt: TGTGCCAGCAGTCACTCCGGGGTTGATGAGCAGTTCTTC

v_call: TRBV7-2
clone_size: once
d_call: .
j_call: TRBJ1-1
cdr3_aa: CASSLAIGGGERTEAFF
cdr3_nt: TGTGCCAGCAGCTTAGCGATTGGCGGGGGAGAGCGCACTGAAGCTTTCTTT

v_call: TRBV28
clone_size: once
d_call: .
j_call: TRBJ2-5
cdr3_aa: CASSYPPGETQYF
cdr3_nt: TGTGCCAGCAGTTACCCACCCGGAGAGACCCAGTACTTC

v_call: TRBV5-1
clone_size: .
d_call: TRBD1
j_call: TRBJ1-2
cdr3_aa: CASSHGTDIYGYTF
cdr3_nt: TGCGCCAGCAGTCATGGGACAGATATTTATGGCTACACCTTC

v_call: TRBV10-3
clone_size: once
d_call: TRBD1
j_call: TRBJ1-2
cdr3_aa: CAISPGQGTNYGYTF
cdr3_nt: TGTGCCATCAGCCCGGGACAGGGGACTAACTATGGCTACACCTTC

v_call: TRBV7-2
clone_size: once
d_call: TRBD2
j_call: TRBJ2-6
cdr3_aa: CASSSRLAGRGSGANVLTF
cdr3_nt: TGTGCCAGCAGCTCCCGACTAGCGGGGAGGGGCTCTGGGGCCAACGTCCTGACTTTC

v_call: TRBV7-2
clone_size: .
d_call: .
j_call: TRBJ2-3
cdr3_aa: CASSFPFLEQYF
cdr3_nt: TGTGCCAGCAGCTTTCCGTTTCTAGAGCAGTATTTT

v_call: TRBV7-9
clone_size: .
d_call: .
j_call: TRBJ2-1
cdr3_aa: CASSPGVYNEQFF
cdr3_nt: TGTGCCAGCAGCCCAGGGGTCTACAATGAGCAGTTCTTC

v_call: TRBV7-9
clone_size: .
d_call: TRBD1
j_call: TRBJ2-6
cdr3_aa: CASSSRQQGAGANVLTF
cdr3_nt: TGTGCCAGCAGCTCGAGACAACAGGGGGCTGGGGCCAACGTCCTGACTTTC

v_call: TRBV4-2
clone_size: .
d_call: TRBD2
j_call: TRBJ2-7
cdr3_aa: CASSQDGSGGSYEQYF
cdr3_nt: TGTGCCAGCAGCCAAGATGGGAGCGGGGGCTCCTACGAGCAGTACTTC

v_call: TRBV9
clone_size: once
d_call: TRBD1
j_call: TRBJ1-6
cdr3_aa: CASSVKPHGQGSSPLHF
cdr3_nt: TGTGCCAGCAGCGTAAAGCCCCACGGACAGGGTTCATCACCCCTCCACTTT

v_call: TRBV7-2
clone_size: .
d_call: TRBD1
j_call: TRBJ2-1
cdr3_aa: CASSLAGTGSYNEQFF
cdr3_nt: TGTGCCAGCAGCTTGGCCGGGACAGGGTCATACAATGAGCAGTTCTTC

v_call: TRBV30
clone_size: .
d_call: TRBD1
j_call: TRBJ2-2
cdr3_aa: CACDRDRDTGELFF
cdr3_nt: TGTGCCTGCGACCGGGACAGGGACACCGGGGAGCTGTTTTTT

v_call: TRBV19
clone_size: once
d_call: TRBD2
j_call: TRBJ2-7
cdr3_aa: CASSRVAGNEQYF
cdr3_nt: TGTGCCAGTAGTAGGGTAGCGGGGAACGAGCAGTACTTC

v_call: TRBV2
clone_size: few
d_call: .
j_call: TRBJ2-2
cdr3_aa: CASNGQGRNTGELFF
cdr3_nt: TGTGCCAGCAATGGTCAGGGGCGGAACACCGGGGAGCTGTTTTTT

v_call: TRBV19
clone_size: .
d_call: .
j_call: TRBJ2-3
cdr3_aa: CASSIWGADTQYF
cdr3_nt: TGTGCCAGTAGTATTTGGGGAGCAGATACGCAGTATTTT

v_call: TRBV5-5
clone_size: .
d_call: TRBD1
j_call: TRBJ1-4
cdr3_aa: CASSLRQGSEKLFF
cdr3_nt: TGTGCCAGCAGCTTGAGACAGGGAAGTGAAAAACTGTTTTTT

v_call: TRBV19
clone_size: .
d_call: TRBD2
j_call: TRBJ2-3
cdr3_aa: CASSMGAGGLDTQYF
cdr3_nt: TGTGCCAGTAGTATGGGAGCGGGGGGCCTAGATACGCAGTATTTT

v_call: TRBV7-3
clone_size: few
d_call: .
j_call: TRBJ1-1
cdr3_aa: CASAQEGNTEAFF
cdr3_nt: TGTGCCAGCGCACAGGAAGGGAACACTGAAGCTTTCTTT

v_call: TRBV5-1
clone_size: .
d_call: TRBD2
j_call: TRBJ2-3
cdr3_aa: CASSLNQEREGARGTQYF
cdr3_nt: TGCGCCAGCAGCTTGAATCAAGAGCGGGAGGGGGCGAGGGGTACGCAGTATTTT

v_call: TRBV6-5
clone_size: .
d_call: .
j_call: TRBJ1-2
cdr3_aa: CASSYNGICTF
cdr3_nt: TGTGCCAGCAGTTACAACGGTATCTGCACCTTC

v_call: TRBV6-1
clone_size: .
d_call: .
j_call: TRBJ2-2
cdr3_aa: CASSVLDSHTGELFF
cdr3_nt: TGTGCCAGCAGTGTCCTGGACAGCCACACCGGGGAGCTGTTTTTT

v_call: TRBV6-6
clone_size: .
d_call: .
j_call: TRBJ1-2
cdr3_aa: CASRPTANYGYTF
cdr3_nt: TGTGCCAGCAGACCAACAGCTAACTATGGCTACACCTTC

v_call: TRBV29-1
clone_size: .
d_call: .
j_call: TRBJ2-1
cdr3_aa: CSGGAEFSYNEQFF
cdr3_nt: TGCAGCGGAGGAGCAGAATTCTCCTACAATGAGCAGTTCTTC

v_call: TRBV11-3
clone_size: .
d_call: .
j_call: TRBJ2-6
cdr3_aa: CASTGFGANVLTF
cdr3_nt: TGTGCCAGCACAGGGTTTGGGGCCAACGTCCTGACTTTC

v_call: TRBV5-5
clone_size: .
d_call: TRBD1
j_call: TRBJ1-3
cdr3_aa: CASRVDRGGNTIYF
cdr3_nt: TGTGCCAGCAGAGTAGACAGGGGAGGCAACACCATATATTTT

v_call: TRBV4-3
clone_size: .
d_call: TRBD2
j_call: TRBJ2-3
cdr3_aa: CASSQEPGLAGAADTQYF
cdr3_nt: TGCGCCAGCAGCCAAGAACCGGGACTAGCGGGCGCTGCGGATACGCAGTATTTT

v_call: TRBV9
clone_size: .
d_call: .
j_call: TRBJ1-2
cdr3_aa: CASSVAGGADYGYTF
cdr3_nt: TGTGCCAGCAGCGTAGCGGGTGGGGCTGACTATGGCTACACCTTC

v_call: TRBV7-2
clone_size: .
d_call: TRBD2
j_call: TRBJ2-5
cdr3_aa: CASSSYKAGLTQETQYF
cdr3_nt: TGTGCCAGCAGCTCCTACAAAGCGGGACTGACCCAAGAGACCCAGTACTTC

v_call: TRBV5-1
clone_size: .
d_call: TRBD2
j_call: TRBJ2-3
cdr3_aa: CASSIPGGATDTQYF
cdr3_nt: TGCGCCAGCAGCATCCCGGGAGGCGCGACAGATACGCAGTATTTT

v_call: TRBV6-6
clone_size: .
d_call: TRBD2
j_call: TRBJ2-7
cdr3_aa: CASIAGGTYEQYF
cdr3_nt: TGTGCCAGCATAGCGGGGGGCACCTACGAGCAGTACTTC

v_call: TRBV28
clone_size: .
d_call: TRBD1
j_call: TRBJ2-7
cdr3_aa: CASSNLGQTYEQYF
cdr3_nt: TGTGCCAGCAGCAATTTGGGACAGACCTACGAGCAATACTTC

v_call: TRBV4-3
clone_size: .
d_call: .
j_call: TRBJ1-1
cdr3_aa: CASSQGSSVTEAFF
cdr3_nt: TGCGCCAGCAGCCAAGGGTCGAGCGTCACTGAAGCTTTCTTT

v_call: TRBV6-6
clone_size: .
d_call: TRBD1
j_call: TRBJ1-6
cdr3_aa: CASATGTGNSPLHF
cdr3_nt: TGTGCCAGCGCGACCGGGACAGGAAATTCACCCCTCCACTTT

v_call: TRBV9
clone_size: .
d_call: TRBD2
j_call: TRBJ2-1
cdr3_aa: CASSVGLADSSYNEQFF
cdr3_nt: TGTGCCAGCAGCGTCGGACTAGCTGACAGCTCCTACAATGAGCAGTTCTTC

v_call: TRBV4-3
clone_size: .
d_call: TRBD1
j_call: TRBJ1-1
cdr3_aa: CASSHKLDRATEAFF
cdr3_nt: TGCGCCAGCAGCCACAAGTTGGACAGGGCCACTGAAGCTTTCTTT

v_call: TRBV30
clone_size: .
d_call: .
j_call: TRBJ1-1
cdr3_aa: CAWSGGVRTNTEAFF
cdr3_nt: TGTGCCTGGAGTGGGGGGGTGCGGACGAACACTGAAGCTTTCTTT

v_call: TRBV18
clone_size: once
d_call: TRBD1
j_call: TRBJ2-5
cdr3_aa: CASSPQYQTGPAVTQYF
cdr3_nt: TGTGCCAGCTCCCCCCAATATCAGACAGGGCCCGCCGTGACCCAGTACTTC